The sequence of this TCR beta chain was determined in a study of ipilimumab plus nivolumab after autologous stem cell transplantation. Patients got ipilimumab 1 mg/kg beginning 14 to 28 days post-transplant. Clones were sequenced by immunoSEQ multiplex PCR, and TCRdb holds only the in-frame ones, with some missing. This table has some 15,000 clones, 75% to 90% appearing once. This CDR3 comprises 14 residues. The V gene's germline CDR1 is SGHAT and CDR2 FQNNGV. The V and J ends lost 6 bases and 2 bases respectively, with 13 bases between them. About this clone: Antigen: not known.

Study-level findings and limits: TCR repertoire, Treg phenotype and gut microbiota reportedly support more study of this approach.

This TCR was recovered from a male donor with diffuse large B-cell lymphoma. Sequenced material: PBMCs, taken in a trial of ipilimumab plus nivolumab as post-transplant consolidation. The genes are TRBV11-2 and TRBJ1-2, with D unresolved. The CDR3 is CASRTTGANYGYTF. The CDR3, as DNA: TGTGCCAGCAGGACGACGGGAGCCAACTATGGCTACACCTTC. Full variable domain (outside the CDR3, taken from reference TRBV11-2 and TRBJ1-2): EAGVAQSPRYKIIEKRQSVAFWCNPISGHATLYWYQQILGQGPKLLIQFQNNGVVDDSQLPKDRFSAERLKGVDSTLKIQPAKLEDSAVYLCASRTTGANYGYTFGSGTRLTVV.